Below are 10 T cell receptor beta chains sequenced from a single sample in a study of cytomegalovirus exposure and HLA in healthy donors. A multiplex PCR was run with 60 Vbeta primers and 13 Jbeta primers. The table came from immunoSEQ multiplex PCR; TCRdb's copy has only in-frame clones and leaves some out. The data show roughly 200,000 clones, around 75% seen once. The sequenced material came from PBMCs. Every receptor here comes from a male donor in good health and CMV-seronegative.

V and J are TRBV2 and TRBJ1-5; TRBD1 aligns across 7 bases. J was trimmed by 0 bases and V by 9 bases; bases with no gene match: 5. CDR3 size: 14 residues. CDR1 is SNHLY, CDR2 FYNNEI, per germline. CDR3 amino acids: CARQGPNSNQPQHF. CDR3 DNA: TGTGCCAGACAGGGGCCGAATAGCAATCAGCCCCAGCATTTT. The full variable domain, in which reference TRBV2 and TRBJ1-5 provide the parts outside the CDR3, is EPEVTQTPSHQVTQMGQEVILRCVPISNHLYFYWYRQILGQKVEFLVSFYNNEISEKSEIFDDQFSVERPDGSNFTLKIRSTKLEDSAMYFCARQGPNSNQPQHFGDGTRLSIL.

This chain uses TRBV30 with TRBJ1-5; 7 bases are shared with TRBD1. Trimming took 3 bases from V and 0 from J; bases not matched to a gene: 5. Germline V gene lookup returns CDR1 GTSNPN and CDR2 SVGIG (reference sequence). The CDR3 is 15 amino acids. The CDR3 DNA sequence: TGTGCCTGGAGCTTACAGGGGATTAGCAATCAGCCCCAGCATTTT. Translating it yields CAWSLQGISNQPQHF.

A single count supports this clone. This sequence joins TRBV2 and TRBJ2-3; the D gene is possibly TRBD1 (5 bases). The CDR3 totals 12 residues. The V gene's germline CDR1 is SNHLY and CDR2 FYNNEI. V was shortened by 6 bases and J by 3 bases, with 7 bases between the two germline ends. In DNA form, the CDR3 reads TGTGCCAGCAGGACAGATACAGATACGCAGTATTTT. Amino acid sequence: CASRTDTDTQYF.

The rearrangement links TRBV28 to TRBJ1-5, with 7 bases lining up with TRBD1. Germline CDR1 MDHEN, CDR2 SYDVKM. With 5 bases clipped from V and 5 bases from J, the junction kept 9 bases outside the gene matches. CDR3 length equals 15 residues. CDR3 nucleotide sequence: TGTGCCAGCAGTCCCAGGACAGGTCCTCATCAGCCCCAGCATTTT. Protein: CASSPRTGPHQPQHF.

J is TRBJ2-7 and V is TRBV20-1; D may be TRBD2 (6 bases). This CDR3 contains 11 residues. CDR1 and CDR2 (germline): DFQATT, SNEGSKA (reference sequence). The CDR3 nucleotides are TGCACGCCTCGGCGGGCGGGGGAGCAGTACTTC. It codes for CTPRRAGEQYF.

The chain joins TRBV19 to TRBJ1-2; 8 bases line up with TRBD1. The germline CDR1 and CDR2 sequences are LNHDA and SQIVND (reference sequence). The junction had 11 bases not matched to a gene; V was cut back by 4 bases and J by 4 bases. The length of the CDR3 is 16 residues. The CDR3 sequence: CASSTYHGTGLYGYTF. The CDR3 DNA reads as TGTGCCAGTAGTACTTATCATGGGACAGGCCTCTATGGCTACACCTTC.

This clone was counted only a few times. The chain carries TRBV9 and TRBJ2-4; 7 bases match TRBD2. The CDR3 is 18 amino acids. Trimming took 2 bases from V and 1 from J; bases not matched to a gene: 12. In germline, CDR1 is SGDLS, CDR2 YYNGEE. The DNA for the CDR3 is TGTGCCAGCAGCGTTGGGCGGGAGAGGGGTGCGGCCAAAAACATTCAGTACTTC. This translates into CASSVGRERGAAKNIQYF.

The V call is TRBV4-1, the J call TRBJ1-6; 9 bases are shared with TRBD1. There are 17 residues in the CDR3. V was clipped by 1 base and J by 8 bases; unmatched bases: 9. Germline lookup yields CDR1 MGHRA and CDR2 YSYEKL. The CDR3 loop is CASSQVPSTGGDSPLHF. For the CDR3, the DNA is TGCGCCAGCAGCCAAGTCCCGAGTACAGGGGGCGATTCACCCCTCCACTTT.

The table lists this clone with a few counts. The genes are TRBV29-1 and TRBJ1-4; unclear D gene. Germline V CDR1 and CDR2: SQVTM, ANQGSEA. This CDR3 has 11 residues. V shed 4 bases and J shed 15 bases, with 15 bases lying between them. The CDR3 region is CSVGGWNWMFF. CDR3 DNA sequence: TGCAGCGTTGGAGGTTGGAATTGGATGTTTTTT.

CDR3 in amino acids: CASSEVGRGRAFF. As DNA, the CDR3 is TGTGCCAGCAGTGAAGTGGGTAGGGGTAGAGCTTTCTTT. The rearrangement joins TRBV2 to TRBJ1-1; maybe TRBD1 (5 bases). This CDR3 comprises 13 residues. V was cut by 1 base and J by 10 bases, with 13 bases left in between. Germline CDR1 SNHLY, CDR2 FYNNEI. The complete variable domain, with remaining parts taken from reference TRBV2 and TRBJ1-1, reads EPEVTQTPSHQVTQMGQEVILRCVPISNHLYFYWYRQILGQKVEFLVSFYNNEISEKSEIFDDQFSVERPDGSNFTLKIRSTKLEDSAMYFCASSEVGRGRAFFGQGTRLTVV.